This is a list of T cell receptor beta chains from one sample in a study of T cells in Graves' hyperthyroidism and ophthalmopathy. Via MiXCR, TCRdb re-called the multiplex PCR reads, giving one row per CDR3 protein. The table shows over 350,000 distinct CDR3 sequences, with roughly 14% occurring only once. Sequenced material: blood. All receptors derive from a man younger than 35 with Graves' ophthalmopathy. CDR3s include the opening cysteine and the closing phenylalanine or tryptophan. The D gene is left open where the match is weak. Not every row has a clone size; where given, it reads once, few, many or a size class.

j_gene: TRBJ2-7; abundance: -; v_gene: TRBV6-1; d_gene: TRBD1; CDR3aa: CASSRTDRGLYEQYF; CDR3nt: TGTGCCAGCAGTCGAACCGACAGGGGGCTCTACGAGCAGTACTTC
j_gene: TRBJ2-7; abundance: few; v_gene: TRBV9; d_gene: TRBD1; CDR3aa: CASSVVAPYGTDPEQYF; CDR3nt: TGTGCCAGCAGCGTAGTCGCCCCGTACGGGACAGATCCCGAGCAGTACTTC
j_gene: TRBJ2-4; abundance: many; v_gene: TRBV11-2; d_gene: -; CDR3aa: CASSPSRGADGKNIQYF; CDR3nt: TGTGCCAGCAGCCCTAGTCGGGGCGCGGACGGCAAAAACATTCAGTACTTC
j_gene: TRBJ1-5; abundance: many; v_gene: TRBV12-3/TRBV12-4; d_gene: TRBD1; CDR3aa: CASSDLGQGDYQPQHF; CDR3nt: TGTGCCAGCAGTGACTTGGGACAGGGAGATTACCAGCCCCAGCATTTT
j_gene: TRBJ1-1; abundance: -; v_gene: TRBV7-9; d_gene: -; CDR3aa: CASSSREYTEAFF; CDR3nt: TGTGCCAGCAGCTCAAGGGAGTACACTGAAGCTTTCTTT
j_gene: TRBJ2-1; abundance: many; v_gene: TRBV6-1; d_gene: -; CDR3aa: CASSVEGTYNEQFF; CDR3nt: TGTGCCAGCAGTGTGGAGGGAACCTACAATGAGCAGTTCTTC
j_gene: TRBJ1-5; abundance: few; v_gene: TRBV19; d_gene: -; CDR3aa: CASRFRGGLKPQHF; CDR3nt: TGTGCCAGTAGGTTTCGGGGGGGCCTGAAGCCCCAGCATTTT
j_gene: TRBJ2-7; abundance: many; v_gene: TRBV29-1; d_gene: -; CDR3aa: CSVGEKGEQYF; CDR3nt: TGCAGCGTTGGGGAGAAGGGCGAGCAGTACTTC
j_gene: TRBJ2-7; abundance: few; v_gene: TRBV18; d_gene: -; CDR3aa: CASSPGGRSYEQYF; CDR3nt: TGTGCCAGCTCACCAGGCGGCCGCTCCTACGAGCAGTACTTC
j_gene: TRBJ2-3; abundance: -; v_gene: TRBV18; d_gene: -; CDR3aa: CASSPLLVREAPDTQYF; CDR3nt: TGTGCCAGCTCACCACTACTGGTGAGGGAGGCTCCAGATACGCAGTATTTT
j_gene: TRBJ2-3; abundance: many; v_gene: TRBV3-1; d_gene: TRBD1; CDR3aa: CASSQDGGQGGDTQYF; CDR3nt: TGTGCCAGCAGCCAAGACGGCGGACAGGGGGGAGATACGCAGTATTTT
j_gene: TRBJ2-7; abundance: -; v_gene: TRBV19; d_gene: TRBD1; CDR3aa: CASSRGQLHYEQYF; CDR3nt: TGTGCCAGTAGTAGGGGACAGCTTCACTACGAGCAGTACTTC
j_gene: TRBJ2-1; abundance: -; v_gene: TRBV10-3; d_gene: TRBD1; CDR3aa: CAISGGRQGADEQFF; CDR3nt: TGTGCCATCAGTGGAGGGCGGCAGGGGGCGGATGAGCAGTTCTTC
j_gene: TRBJ2-5; abundance: many; v_gene: TRBV12-3/TRBV12-4; d_gene: TRBD1; CDR3aa: CASRRTGGQETQYF; CDR3nt: TGTGCCAGCAGGCGGACAGGGGGCCAAGAGACCCAGTACTTC
j_gene: TRBJ2-3; abundance: many; v_gene: TRBV7-2; d_gene: TRBD2; CDR3aa: CASSATAGGSTDTQYF; CDR3nt: TGTGCCAGCAGCGCGACAGCGGGGGGAAGCACAGATACGCAGTATTTT
j_gene: TRBJ1-1; abundance: many; v_gene: TRBV7-9; d_gene: TRBD1; CDR3aa: CASSAAGGTEAFF; CDR3nt: TGTGCCAGCAGCGCGGCAGGGGGAACTGAAGCTTTCTTT
j_gene: TRBJ2-7; abundance: -; v_gene: TRBV12-3/TRBV12-4; d_gene: TRBD1; CDR3aa: CASSQAPNLPWAVLGQGPYEQYF; CDR3nt: TGTGCCAGCAGCCAGGCCCCCAACCTGCCTTGGGCCGTTTTGGGACAGGGGCCCTACGAGCAGTACTTC
j_gene: TRBJ2-1; abundance: -; v_gene: TRBV20-1; d_gene: TRBD2; CDR3aa: CSARRFSGNSYNEQFF; CDR3nt: TGCAGTGCTAGGCGTTTTAGCGGGAATTCCTACAATGAGCAGTTCTTC
j_gene: TRBJ2-1; abundance: many; v_gene: TRBV6-6; d_gene: -; CDR3aa: CASSYGQLNEQFF; CDR3nt: TGTGCCAGCAGTTACGGGCAGCTCAATGAGCAGTTCTTC
j_gene: TRBJ1-2; abundance: many; v_gene: TRBV7-9; d_gene: -; CDR3aa: CASSAGGGGYGYTF; CDR3nt: TGTGCCAGCAGCGCGGGGGGGGGCGGCTATGGCTACACCTTC
j_gene: TRBJ1-4; abundance: many; v_gene: TRBV7-9; d_gene: -; CDR3aa: CASRRSGGATNEKLFF; CDR3nt: TGTGCCAGCAGGCGGAGCGGGGGAGCAACTAATGAAAAACTGTTTTTT
j_gene: TRBJ1-1; abundance: -; v_gene: TRBV7-9; d_gene: TRBD1; CDR3aa: CASSSPRGLFTEAFF; CDR3nt: TGTGCCAGCAGCTCTCCAAGGGGGCTGTTCACTGAAGCTTTCTTT
j_gene: TRBJ1-2; abundance: many; v_gene: TRBV20-1; d_gene: -; CDR3aa: CSAHFTKGLNYGYTF; CDR3nt: TGCAGTGCCCACTTTACAAAGGGACTTAACTATGGCTACACCTTC
j_gene: TRBJ2-5; abundance: many; v_gene: TRBV7-7; d_gene: TRBD2; CDR3aa: CASTPGLAGGQETQYF; CDR3nt: TGTGCTAGCACCCCGGGACTAGCGGGAGGGCAAGAGACCCAGTACTTC
j_gene: TRBJ1-2; abundance: many; v_gene: TRBV27; d_gene: TRBD1; CDR3aa: CASSLAQGVYGYTF; CDR3nt: TGTGCCAGCAGTTTAGCGCAGGGGGTCTATGGCTACACCTTC
j_gene: TRBJ1-5; abundance: many; v_gene: TRBV2; d_gene: -; CDR3aa: CASSEGGGFGQPQHF; CDR3nt: TGTGCCAGCAGTGAAGGTGGGGGATTCGGACAGCCCCAGCATTTT
j_gene: TRBJ2-7; abundance: many; v_gene: TRBV11-2; d_gene: TRBD1; CDR3aa: CASRAGGGYEQYF; CDR3nt: TGTGCCAGCAGAGCAGGGGGCGGGTACGAGCAGTACTTC
j_gene: TRBJ1-5; abundance: many; v_gene: TRBV12-5; d_gene: TRBD1; CDR3aa: CASGLPWTGVQPQHF; CDR3nt: TGTGCTAGTGGTTTGCCCTGGACAGGGGTGCAGCCCCAGCATTTT
j_gene: TRBJ2-7; abundance: many; v_gene: TRBV12-5; d_gene: TRBD1; CDR3aa: CASGSAGTGDSEQYF; CDR3nt: TGTGCTAGTGGTTCCGCCGGGACAGGGGACTCCGAGCAGTACTTC